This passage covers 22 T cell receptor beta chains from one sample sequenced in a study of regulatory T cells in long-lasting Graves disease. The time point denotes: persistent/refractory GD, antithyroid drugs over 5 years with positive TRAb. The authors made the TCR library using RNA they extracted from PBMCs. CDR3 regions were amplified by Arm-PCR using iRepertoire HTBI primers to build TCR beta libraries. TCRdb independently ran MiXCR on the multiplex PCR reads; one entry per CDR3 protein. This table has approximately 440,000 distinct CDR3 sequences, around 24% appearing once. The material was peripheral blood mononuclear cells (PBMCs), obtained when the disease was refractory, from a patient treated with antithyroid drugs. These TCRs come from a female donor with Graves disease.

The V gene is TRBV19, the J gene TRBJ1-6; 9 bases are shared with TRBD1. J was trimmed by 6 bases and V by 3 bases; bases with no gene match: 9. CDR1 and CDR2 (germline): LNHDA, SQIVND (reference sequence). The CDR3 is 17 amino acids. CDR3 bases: TGTGCCAGTAGTATGATGAGGACAGGGGTCCGTAATTCACCCCTCCACTTT. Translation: CASSMMRTGVRNSPLHF.

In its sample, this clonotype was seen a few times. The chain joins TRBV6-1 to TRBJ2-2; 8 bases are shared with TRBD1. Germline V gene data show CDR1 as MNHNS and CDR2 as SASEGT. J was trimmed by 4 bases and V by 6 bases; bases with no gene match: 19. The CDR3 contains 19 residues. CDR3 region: CASRTGDRFLGLSTGELFF. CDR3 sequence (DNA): TGTGCCAGCAGGACCGGGGACAGGTTTCTTGGGTTGAGCACCGGGGAGCTGTTTTTT.

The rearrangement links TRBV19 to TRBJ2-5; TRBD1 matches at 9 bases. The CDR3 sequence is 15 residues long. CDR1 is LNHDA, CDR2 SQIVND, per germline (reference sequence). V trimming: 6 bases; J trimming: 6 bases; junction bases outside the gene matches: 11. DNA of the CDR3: TGTGCCAGTAGCGACCCGGGACAGGGACGAAAGACCCAGTACTTC. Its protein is CASSDPGQGRKTQYF.

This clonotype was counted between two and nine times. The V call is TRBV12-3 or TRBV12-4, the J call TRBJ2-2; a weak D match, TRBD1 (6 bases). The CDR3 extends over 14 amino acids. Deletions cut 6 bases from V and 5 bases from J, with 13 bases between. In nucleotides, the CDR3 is TGTGCCAGCAGAGACGGAACAGGGACCGGGGAGCTGTTTTTT. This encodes CASRDGTGTGELFF.

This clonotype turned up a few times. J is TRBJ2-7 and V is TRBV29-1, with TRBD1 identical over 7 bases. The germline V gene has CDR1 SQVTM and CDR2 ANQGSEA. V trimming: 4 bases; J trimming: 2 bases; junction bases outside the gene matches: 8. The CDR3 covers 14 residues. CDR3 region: CSVVKDRRTYEQYF. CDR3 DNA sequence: TGCAGCGTTGTAAAGGACAGGCGTACCTACGAGCAGTACTTC.

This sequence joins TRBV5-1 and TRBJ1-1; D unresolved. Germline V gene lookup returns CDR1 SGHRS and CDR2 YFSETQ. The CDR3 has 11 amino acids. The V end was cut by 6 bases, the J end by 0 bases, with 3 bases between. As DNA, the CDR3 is TGCGCCAGCAACATGAACACTGAAGCTTTCTTT. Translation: CASNMNTEAFF.

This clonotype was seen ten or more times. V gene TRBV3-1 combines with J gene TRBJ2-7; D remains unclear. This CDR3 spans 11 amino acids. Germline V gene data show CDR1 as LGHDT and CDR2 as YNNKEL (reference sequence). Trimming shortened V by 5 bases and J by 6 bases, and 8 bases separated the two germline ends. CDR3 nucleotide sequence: TGTGCCAGCAGCTCCGTCTCCGAGCAGTACTTC. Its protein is CASSSVSEQYF.

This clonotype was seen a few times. The CDR3 sequence: CASSYRQEAPLHF. In DNA, the CDR3 is TGTGCCAGCAGTTACCGACAAGAGGCACCCCTCCACTTT. The rearrangement uses TRBV6-9 and TRBJ1-6; no firm D call. Germline-derived CDR1 and CDR2 are MNHGY and SVAAGI. The CDR3 spans 13 residues. With 3 bases removed from V and 11 bases from J, the gap between germline ends came to 11 bases.

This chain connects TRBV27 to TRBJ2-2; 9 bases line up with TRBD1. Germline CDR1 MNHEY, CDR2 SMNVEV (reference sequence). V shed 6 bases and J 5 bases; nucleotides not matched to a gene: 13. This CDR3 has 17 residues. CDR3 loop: CASSPDRGGIRTGELFF. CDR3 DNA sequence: TGTGCCAGCAGCCCGGACAGGGGAGGGATTAGGACCGGGGAGCTGTTTTTT.

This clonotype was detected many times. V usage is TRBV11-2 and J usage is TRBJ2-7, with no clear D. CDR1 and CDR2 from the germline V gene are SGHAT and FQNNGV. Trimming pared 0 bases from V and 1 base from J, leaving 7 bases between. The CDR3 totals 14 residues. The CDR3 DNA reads TGTGCCAGCAGCTTAGAACTGGGATCCTACGAGCAGTACTTC. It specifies CASSLELGSYEQYF.

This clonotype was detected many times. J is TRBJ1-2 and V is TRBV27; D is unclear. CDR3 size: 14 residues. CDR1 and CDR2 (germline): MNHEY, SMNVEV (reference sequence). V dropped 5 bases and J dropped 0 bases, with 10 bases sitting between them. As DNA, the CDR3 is TGTGCCAGCAGTCCCACGACACCTAACTATGGCTACACCTTC. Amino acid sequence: CASSPTTPNYGYTF.

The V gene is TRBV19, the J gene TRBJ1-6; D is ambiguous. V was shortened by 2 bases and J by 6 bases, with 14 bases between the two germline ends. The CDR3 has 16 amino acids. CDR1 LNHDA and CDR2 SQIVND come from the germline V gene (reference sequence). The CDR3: CASSISGPLPNSPLHF. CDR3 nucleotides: TGTGCCAGTAGTATATCGGGCCCACTTCCTAATTCACCCCTCCACTTT.

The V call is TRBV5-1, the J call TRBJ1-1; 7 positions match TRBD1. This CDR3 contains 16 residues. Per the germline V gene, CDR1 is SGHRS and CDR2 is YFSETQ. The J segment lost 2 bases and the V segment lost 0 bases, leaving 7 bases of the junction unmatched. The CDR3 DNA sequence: TGCGCCAGCAGCTTGGTACTGACAGGGCAAAACACTGAAGCTTTCTTT. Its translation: CASSLVLTGQNTEAFF.

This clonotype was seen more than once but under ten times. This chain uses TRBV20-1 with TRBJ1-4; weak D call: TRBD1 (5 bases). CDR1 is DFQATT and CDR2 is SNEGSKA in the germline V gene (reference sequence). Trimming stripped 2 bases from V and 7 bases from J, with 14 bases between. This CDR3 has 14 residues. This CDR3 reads CSARFSGSGEKLFF. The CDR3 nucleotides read TGCAGTGCTAGATTCTCAGGGTCTGGTGAAAAACTGTTTTTT.

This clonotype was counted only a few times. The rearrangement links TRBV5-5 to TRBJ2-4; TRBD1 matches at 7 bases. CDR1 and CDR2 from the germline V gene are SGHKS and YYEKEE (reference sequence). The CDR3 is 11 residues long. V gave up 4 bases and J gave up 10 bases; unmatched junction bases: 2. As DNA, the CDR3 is TGTGCCAGCAGCGGACAGGTTATTCAGTACTTC. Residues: CASSGQVIQYF.

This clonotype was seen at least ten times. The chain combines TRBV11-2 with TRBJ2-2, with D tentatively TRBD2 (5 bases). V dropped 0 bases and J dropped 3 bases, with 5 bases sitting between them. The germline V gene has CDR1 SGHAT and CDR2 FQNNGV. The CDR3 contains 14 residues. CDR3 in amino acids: CASSLERDTGELFF. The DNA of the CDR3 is TGTGCCAGCAGCTTAGAGCGGGACACCGGGGAGCTGTTTTTT.

In nucleotides, the CDR3 is TGCAGTGCTAGGGTCCCGGGACTAGGAACCACAGATACGCAGTATTTT. Amino acid sequence: CSARVPGLGTTDTQYF. This sequence joins TRBV20-1 and TRBJ2-3, with TRBD2 matching over 8 bases. The V gene end was trimmed by 3 bases and the J gene end by 2 bases; junction bases not matched to a gene: 10. CDR1 and CDR2 from the germline V gene are DFQATT and SNEGSKA (reference sequence). The CDR3 is 16 residues long.

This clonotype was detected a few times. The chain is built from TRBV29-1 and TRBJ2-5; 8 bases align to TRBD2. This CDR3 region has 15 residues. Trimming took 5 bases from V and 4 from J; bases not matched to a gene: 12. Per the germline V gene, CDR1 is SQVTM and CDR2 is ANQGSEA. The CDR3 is CSVTGGRDLSETQYF. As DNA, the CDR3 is TGCAGCGTTACGGGGGGGCGGGATTTGTCAGAGACCCAGTACTTC.

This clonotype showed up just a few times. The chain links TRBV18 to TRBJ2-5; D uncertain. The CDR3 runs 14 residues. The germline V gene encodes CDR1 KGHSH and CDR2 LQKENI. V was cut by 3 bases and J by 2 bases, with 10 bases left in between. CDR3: CASSPLRYQETQYF. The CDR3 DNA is TGTGCCAGCTCACCTCTCCGGTATCAAGAGACCCAGTACTTC.

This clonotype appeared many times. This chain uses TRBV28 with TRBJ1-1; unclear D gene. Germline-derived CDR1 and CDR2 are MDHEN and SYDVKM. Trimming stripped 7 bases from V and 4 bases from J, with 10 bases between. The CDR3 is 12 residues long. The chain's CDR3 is CASNTGPTEAFF. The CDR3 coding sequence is TGTGCCAGCAATACTGGTCCCACTGAAGCTTTCTTT.

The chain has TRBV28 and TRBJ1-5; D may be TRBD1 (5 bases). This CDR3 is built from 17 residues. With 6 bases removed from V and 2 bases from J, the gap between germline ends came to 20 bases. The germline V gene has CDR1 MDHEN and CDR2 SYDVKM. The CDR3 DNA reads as TGTGCCAGCAGCGCTCCCTCCTCGCCGGGGGGCAATCAGCCCCAGCATTTT. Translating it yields CASSAPSSPGGNQPQHF.

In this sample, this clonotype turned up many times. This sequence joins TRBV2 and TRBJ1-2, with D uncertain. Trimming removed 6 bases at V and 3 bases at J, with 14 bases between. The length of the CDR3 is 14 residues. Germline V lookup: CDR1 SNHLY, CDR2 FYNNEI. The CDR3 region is CASRQVQEDYGYTF. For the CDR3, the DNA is TGTGCCAGCAGGCAAGTGCAGGAGGACTATGGCTACACCTTC.